Listed here are 28 T cell receptor beta chains from one sample, sequenced in a study of T cells in Graves' hyperthyroidism and ophthalmopathy. The investigators amplified TCR beta CDR3 regions from RNA transcripts. When the TCR CDR3 underwent first-round RT-PCR, the HTBI primer set was used. TCRdb re-called the multiplex PCR reads through MiXCR, storing one row per CDR3 protein. The data hold about 420,000 distinct CDR3 sequences, with 15% to 19% observed a single time. The sample consisted of blood. The receptors were sampled from a young woman with Graves' hyperthyroidism.

The chain links TRBV4-2 to TRBJ2-1, with 11 bases that match TRBD2. The junction had 11 bases not matched to a gene; V was cut back by 0 bases and J by 7 bases. In germline, CDR1 is LGHNA, CDR2 YNFKEQ. There are 18 residues in the CDR3. Here the CDR3 DNA reads TGTGCCAGCAGCCAAGATGGTGAACTAGCGGGAGTGATAAATGAGCAGTTCTTC. Translated: CASSQDGELAGVINEQFF.

This clonotype was recorded at least ten times. The genes are TRBV6-5 and TRBJ2-7; possibly TRBD2 for D (5 bases). V dropped 0 bases and J dropped 3 bases, with 9 bases sitting between them. Germline V CDR1 and CDR2: MNHEY, SVGAGI. The CDR3 spans 14 residues. In DNA, the CDR3 is TGTGCCAGCAGTTACTCGAACGAGGGCTACGAGCAGTACTTC. It codes for CASSYSNEGYEQYF.

This clonotype was picked up many times. The CDR3 loop is CAWSAGGKPRELFF. The CDR3 DNA reads as TGTGCCTGGAGTGCGGGGGGCAAACCCCGGGAGCTGTTTTTT. The chain employs TRBV30 and TRBJ2-2; D is possibly TRBD2 (7 bases). V lost 1 base to trimming and J lost 9 bases, with 15 bases between them. The germline V gene encodes CDR1 GTSNPN and CDR2 SVGIG (reference sequence). The CDR3 covers 14 residues.

This clonotype came up many times. V is TRBV2 and J is TRBJ2-7, with D tentatively TRBD2 (6 bases). The length of the CDR3 is 15 residues. V lost 2 bases to trimming and J lost 3 bases, with 14 bases between them. Germline CDR1 and CDR2: SNHLY and FYNNEI. The chain's CDR3 is CASSEQRVKIYEQYF. CDR3 DNA sequence: TGTGCCAGCAGTGAACAGCGGGTCAAGATCTACGAGCAGTACTTC.

This clonotype was recorded at least ten times. This chain uses TRBV11-2 with TRBJ2-1; D might be TRBD2 (7 bases). There are 16 residues in the CDR3. Trimming took 5 bases from V and 7 from J, leaving 21 bases between them. CDR1 and CDR2 (germline): SGHAT, FQNNGV. The CDR3 sequence: CASSPRWGGEGNEQFF. The CDR3 DNA is TGTGCCAGCAGCCCCCGATGGGGGGGCGAGGGTAATGAGCAGTTCTTC.

The chain is built from TRBV30 and TRBJ1-3; 7 bases fit TRBD1. Germline-derived CDR1 and CDR2 are GTSNPN and SVGIG (reference sequence). CDR3 length: 13 amino acids. V gave up 0 bases and J gave up 4 bases; unmatched junction bases: 0. The CDR3 nucleotides are TGTGCCTGGAGTGTGACAGGGGGAAACACCATATATTTT. This encodes CAWSVTGGNTIYF.

This clonotype came up many times. V and J are TRBV6-1 and TRBJ1-5, with a tentative D call TRBD1 (6 bases). The CDR3 has 13 amino acids. Germline values: CDR1 MNHNS, CDR2 SASEGT. V dropped 7 bases and J dropped 3 bases, with 10 bases sitting between them. The CDR3 region is CASTGGPNQPQHF. In DNA form, the CDR3 reads TGTGCCAGCACCGGGGGGCCCAATCAGCCCCAGCATTTT.

This clonotype appeared many times. The V call is TRBV27, the J call TRBJ1-5, with D hard to call. This CDR3 comprises 14 residues. Germline assignment: CDR1 MNHEY and CDR2 SMNVEV (reference sequence). Trimming pared 5 bases from V and 0 bases from J, leaving 8 bases between. The CDR3 sequence: CASSPLGSNQPQHF. CDR3 DNA: TGTGCCAGCAGTCCCCTCGGTAGCAATCAGCCCCAGCATTTT.

Many counts were recorded for this clonotype. This sequence joins TRBV2 and TRBJ2-1; D is possibly TRBD1 (7 bases). CDR1 SNHLY and CDR2 FYNNEI come from the germline V gene. Trimming removed 6 bases at V and 5 bases at J, with 17 bases between. This CDR3 is built from 15 residues. In nucleotides, the CDR3 is TGTGCCAGCAGAGACCGACAGGGAGGTCACAATGAGCAGTTCTTC. It is translated as CASRDRQGGHNEQFF.

The rearrangement joins TRBV4-1 to TRBJ1-2; 7 nucleotides agree with TRBD1. V dropped 2 bases and J dropped 5; count of bases not matched to a gene: 5. The CDR3 is made up of 14 amino acids. CDR1 MGHRA and CDR2 YSYEKL come from the germline V gene. DNA of the CDR3: TGCGCCAGCAGCCAACCGGGACAGTTTTATGGCTACACCTTC. This encodes CASSQPGQFYGYTF.

This clonotype was seen repeatedly, ten times or more. The chain combines TRBV11-3 with TRBJ2-5, with D perhaps TRBD2 (6 bases). The V and J ends lost 2 bases and 5 bases respectively, with 15 bases between them. Germline V gene lookup returns CDR1 SGHNT and CDR2 YENEEA. The CDR3 is made up of 15 amino acids. This CDR3 is CASSLPRRGPETQYF. For the CDR3, the DNA is TGTGCCAGCAGCTTACCCCGGCGGGGCCCGGAGACCCAGTACTTC.

The V call is TRBV14, the J call TRBJ1-4; no definite D call. Trimming took 1 base from V and 4 from J, leaving 4 bases between them. Germline V gene data show CDR1 as SGHDN and CDR2 as FVKESK. The CDR3 runs to 13 residues. The CDR3 sequence: CASSQGVNEKLFF. CDR3 sequence (DNA): TGTGCCAGCAGCCAAGGGGTTAATGAAAAACTGTTTTTT. The whole variable domain, remainder taken from reference TRBV14 and TRBJ1-4, is EAGVTQFPSHSVIEKGQTVTLRCDPISGHDNLYWYRRVMGKEIKFLLHFVKESKQDESGMPNNRFLAERTGGTYSTLKVQPAELEDSGVYFCASSQGVNEKLFFGSGTQLSVL.

This clonotype was seen ten or more times. The V gene is TRBV18, the J gene TRBJ1-1; TRBD1 agrees at 9 bases. V lost 3 bases to trimming and J lost 11 bases; unmatched junction nucleotides: 10. Germline-derived CDR1 and CDR2 are KGHSH and LQKENI. This CDR3 is built from 14 residues. The DNA for the CDR3 is TGTGCCAGCTCACCCCACGGACAGGGGCCAGGGGCTTTCTTT. Translation: CASSPHGQGPGAFF.

V gene TRBV7-2 combines with J gene TRBJ2-5, with 9 bases identical to TRBD1. Germline values: CDR1 SGHTA, CDR2 FQGNSA. This CDR3 has 14 amino acids. The trim removed 4 bases at V and 5 bases at J, leaving 5 bases unmatched. The CDR3 nucleotides are TGTGCCAGCAGCTCCGGACAGGGGTGGGAGACCCAGTACTTC. Protein sequence: CASSSGQGWETQYF.

This clonotype was counted at least ten times. The chain carries TRBV19 and TRBJ1-2, with D maybe TRBD1 (5 bases). Germline lookup yields CDR1 LNHDA and CDR2 SQIVND (reference sequence). Trimming shortened V by 3 bases and J by 4 bases, and 15 bases separated the two germline ends. The length of the CDR3 is 15 residues. This CDR3 reads CASSMWTGAGYGYTF. Written as DNA, the CDR3 is TGTGCCAGTAGTATGTGGACCGGGGCCGGCTATGGCTACACCTTC.

The sample holds many counts of this clonotype. The V gene is TRBV7-8, the J gene TRBJ2-3; no reliable D call. Trimming shortened V by 0 bases and J by 1 base, and 8 bases separated the two germline ends. The germline V gene has CDR1 SGHVS and CDR2 FQNEAQ. This CDR3 comprises 15 residues. CDR3 amino acids: CASSLARHRTDTQYF. The CDR3 nucleotides are TGTGCCAGCAGCTTAGCACGGCACCGCACAGATACGCAGTATTTT.

This clonotype has ten or more counts. The chain employs TRBV2 and TRBJ2-7; a weak D match, TRBD2 (6 bases). V gave up 8 bases and J gave up 0 bases, with 11 bases separating them. The germline CDR1 and CDR2 sequences are SNHLY and FYNNEI. The CDR3 runs to 13 residues. This CDR3 reads CASGTWLSYEQYF. CDR3 nucleotide sequence: TGTGCCAGCGGGACTTGGCTCTCCTACGAGCAGTACTTC.

Ten or more counts support this clonotype. The genes are TRBV20-1 and TRBJ2-7, with a possible D match to TRBD2 (5 bases). V lost 3 bases, J lost 6 bases, and 12 bases lay in between. The CDR3 contains 12 residues. Germline V gene data show CDR1 as DFQATT and CDR2 as SNEGSKA (reference sequence). CDR3 coding DNA: TGCAGTGCTAGCCCCTCCCGGGGCGAGCAGTACTTC. It is translated as CSASPSRGEQYF.

This clonotype was seen many times. The chain couples TRBV12-3 or TRBV12-4 to TRBJ2-1, with 11 bases lining up with TRBD2. The CDR3 extends over 16 amino acids. J lost 6 bases, V lost 4 bases, and 8 bases had no gene match. For the CDR3, the DNA is TGTGCCAGCAGTTCGCCACTAGCGGGAGCATTCAATGAGCAGTTCTTC. Its protein product is CASSSPLAGAFNEQFF.

This clonotype was observed many times. The chain carries TRBV2 and TRBJ2-5; D possibly uses TRBD1 or TRBD2 (5 bases each). The V gene's germline CDR1 is SNHLY and CDR2 FYNNEI. CDR3 length equals 11 residues. V lost 4 bases and J lost 5, with 5 bases in between. In nucleotides, the CDR3 is TGTGCCAGCAGTGGGGGGGAGACCCAGTACTTC. Translating it yields CASSGGETQYF.

This CDR3 reads CASSLGSWGNTIYF. The CDR3 nucleotides read TGTGCCAGCAGCTTGGGAAGCTGGGGAAACACCATATATTTT. The V gene is TRBV5-6, the J gene TRBJ1-3; D remains ambiguous. The V and J ends lost 0 bases and 4 bases respectively, with 8 bases between them. The CDR3 extends over 14 amino acids. Germline V gene data show CDR1 as SGHDT and CDR2 as YYEEEE.

The sample holds many counts of this clonotype. The chain uses TRBV30 and TRBJ2-7; 8 bases are a match to TRBD1. The length of the CDR3 is 14 residues. The V gene's germline CDR1 is GTSNPN and CDR2 SVGIG (reference sequence). Trimming took 4 bases from V and 6 from J; bases not matched to a gene: 11. The CDR3 coding sequence is TGTGCCTGGAACACCGGGACAGGTTTACGCGAGCAGTACTTC. Translated, it gives CAWNTGTGLREQYF.

This clonotype has just a few counts. The chain links TRBV28 to TRBJ2-6, with D tentatively TRBD1 (6 bases). Trimming pared 4 bases from V and 0 bases from J, leaving 7 bases between. The CDR3 length is 15 residues. Germline CDR1 MDHEN, CDR2 SYDVKM. The CDR3 bases are TGTGCCAGCAGTTCGGGACACTCTGGGGCCAACGTCCTGACTTTC. Translating it yields CASSSGHSGANVLTF.

There are many counts of this clonotype. This sequence joins TRBV9 and TRBJ1-6; weak D call: TRBD1 (6 bases). CDR3 length equals 14 residues. Trimming pared 3 bases from V and 4 bases from J, leaving 8 bases between. Germline values: CDR1 SGDLS, CDR2 YYNGEE. The CDR3 bases are TGTGCCAGCAGCGCCAGGGGTTATAATTCACCCCTCCACTTT. Translation gives CASSARGYNSPLHF.

The V and J genes are TRBV2 and TRBJ2-3; 8 bases fit TRBD2. This CDR3 is 15 amino acids long. Germline CDR1 is SNHLY and CDR2 is FYNNEI. J was trimmed by 2 bases and V by 6 bases; bases with no gene match: 7. In DNA form, the CDR3 reads TGTGCCAGCAGGGGGGTCGGGGGGGCCACAGATACGCAGTATTTT. Its translation is CASRGVGGATDTQYF.

This clonotype was counted ten times or more. The V gene is TRBV7-9, the J gene TRBJ1-2; the match to TRBD1 covers 7 bases. The J segment lost 4 bases and the V segment lost 1 base, leaving 3 bases of the junction unmatched. The germline gives CDR1 SEHNR, CDR2 FQNEAQ (reference sequence). This CDR3 has 14 amino acids. The CDR3 DNA reads as TGTGCCAGCAGCTTAGTCGACAGGGTCTATGGCTACACCTTC. The encoded protein is CASSLVDRVYGYTF.

V gene TRBV19 combines with J gene TRBJ2-3; 11 nucleotides line up with TRBD2. CDR3 size: 16 residues. Germline-derived CDR1 and CDR2 are LNHDA and SQIVND (reference sequence). V was pared by 7 bases and J by 0 bases, with 6 bases of the junction left unmatched. CDR3 residues: CASKGTSGPSTDTQYF. As DNA, the CDR3 is TGTGCCAGTAAGGGGACTAGCGGACCTAGCACAGATACGCAGTATTTT.

This sequence joins TRBV7-2 and TRBJ1-5; maybe TRBD1 (6 bases). V shed 5 bases and J shed 0 bases, with 11 bases lying between them. CDR1 SGHTA and CDR2 FQGNSA come from the germline V gene. CDR3 length: 15 residues. The CDR3 DNA sequence: TGTGCCAGCAGCCGCGGACAGATTAGCAATCAGCCCCAGCATTTT. Its translation: CASSRGQISNQPQHF.